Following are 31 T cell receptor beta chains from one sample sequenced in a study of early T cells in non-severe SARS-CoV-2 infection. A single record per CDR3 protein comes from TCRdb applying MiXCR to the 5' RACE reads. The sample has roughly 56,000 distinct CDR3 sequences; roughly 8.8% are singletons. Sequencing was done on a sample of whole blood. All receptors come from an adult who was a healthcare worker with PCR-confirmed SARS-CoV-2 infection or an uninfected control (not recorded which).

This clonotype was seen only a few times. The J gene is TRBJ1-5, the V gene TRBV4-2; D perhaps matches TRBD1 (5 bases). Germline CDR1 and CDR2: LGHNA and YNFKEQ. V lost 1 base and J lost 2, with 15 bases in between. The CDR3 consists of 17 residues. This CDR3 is CASSQGGFRDGNQPQHF. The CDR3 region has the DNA TGTGCCAGCAGCCAAGGGGGTTTCCGGGACGGCAATCAGCCCCAGCATTTT.

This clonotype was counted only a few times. CDR3 nucleotides: TGTGCCAGCAGCCAAGACGTTGAGCAGTTCTTC. This translates into CASSQDVEQFF. This sequence joins TRBV14 and TRBJ2-1; D remains ambiguous. The CDR3 contains 11 residues. V was clipped by 0 bases and J by 9 bases, with 3 bases between them. Per the germline V gene, CDR1 is SGHDN and CDR2 is FVKESK. The complete variable domain, with remaining parts taken from reference TRBV14 and TRBJ2-1, reads EAGVTQFPSHSVIEKGQTVTLRCDPISGHDNLYWYRRVMGKEIKFLLHFVKESKQDESGMPNNRFLAERTGGTYSTLKVQPAELEDSGVYFCASSQDVEQFFGPGTRLTVL.

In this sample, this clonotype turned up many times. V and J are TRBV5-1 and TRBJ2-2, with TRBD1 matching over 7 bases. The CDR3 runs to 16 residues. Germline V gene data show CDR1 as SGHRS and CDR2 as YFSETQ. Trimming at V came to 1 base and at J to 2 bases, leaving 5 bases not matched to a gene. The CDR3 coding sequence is TGCGCCAGCAGCTTGACGGGGACAGTTAACACCGGGGAGCTGTTTTTT. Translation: CASSLTGTVNTGELFF.

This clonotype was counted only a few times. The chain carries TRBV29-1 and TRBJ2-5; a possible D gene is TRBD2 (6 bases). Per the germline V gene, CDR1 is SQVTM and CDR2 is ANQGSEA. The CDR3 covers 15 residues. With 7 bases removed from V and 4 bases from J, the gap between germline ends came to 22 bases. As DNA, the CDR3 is TGCAGCGCCCGCCCCCGGGACTTCGGGCGAGAGACCCAGTACTTC. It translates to CSARPRDFGRETQYF. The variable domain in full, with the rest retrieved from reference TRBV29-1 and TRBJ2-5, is SAVISQKPSRDICQRGTSLTIQCQVDSQVTMMFWYRQQPGQSLTLIATANQGSEATYESGFVIDKFPISRPNLTFSTLTVSNMSPEDSSIYLCSARPRDFGRETQYFGPGTRLLVL.

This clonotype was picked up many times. As DNA, the CDR3 is TGTGCCAGCAGTTTAACTAGCGGGGGGAATGAGCAGTTCTTC. Its translation: CASSLTSGGNEQFF. The chain joins TRBV6-2 or TRBV6-3 to TRBJ2-1, with 12 bases that match TRBD2. V gave up 4 bases and J gave up 7 bases; unmatched junction bases: 2. Germline-derived CDR1 and CDR2 are MNHEY and SVGEGT. The CDR3 consists of 14 residues.

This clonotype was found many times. The CDR3 spells CAWKWGDTQYF. The CDR3 nucleotides read TGTGCCTGGAAATGGGGCGATACGCAGTATTTT. The J gene is TRBJ2-3, the V gene TRBV30, with D perhaps matching TRBD1 (5 bases). CDR1 is GTSNPN and CDR2 is SVGIG in the germline V gene (reference sequence). The ends were cut back, 4 bases at V and 6 bases at J, with 8 bases in the middle. This CDR3 comprises 11 residues. Based on the CDR3 plus reference TRBV30 and TRBJ2-3, the full variable domain is SQTIHQWPATLVQPVGSPLSLECTVEGTSNPNLYWYRQAAGRGLQLLFYSVGIGQISSEVPQNLSASRPQDRQFILSSKKLLLSDSGFYLCAWKWGDTQYFGPGTRLTVL.

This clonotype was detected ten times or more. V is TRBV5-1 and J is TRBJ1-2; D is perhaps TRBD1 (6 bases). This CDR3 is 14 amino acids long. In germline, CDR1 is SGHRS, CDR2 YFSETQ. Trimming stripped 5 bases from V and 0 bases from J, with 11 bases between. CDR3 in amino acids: CASRDQGPNYGYTF. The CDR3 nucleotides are TGCGCCAGCAGGGATCAGGGGCCTAACTATGGCTACACCTTC.

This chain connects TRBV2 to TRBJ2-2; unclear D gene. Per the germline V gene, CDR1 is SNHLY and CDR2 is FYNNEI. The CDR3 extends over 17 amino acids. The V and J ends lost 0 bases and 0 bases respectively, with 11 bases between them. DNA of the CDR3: TGTGCCAGCAGTGAAGCTCCATGGCTCGCGAACACCGGGGAGCTGTTTTTT. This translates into CASSEAPWLANTGELFF.

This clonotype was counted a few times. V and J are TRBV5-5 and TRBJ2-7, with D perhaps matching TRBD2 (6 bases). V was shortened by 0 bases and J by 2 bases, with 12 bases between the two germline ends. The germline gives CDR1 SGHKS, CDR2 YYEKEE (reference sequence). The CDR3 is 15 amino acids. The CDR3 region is CASSLVGTGAYEQYV. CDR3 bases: TGTGCCAGCAGCTTGGTGGGTACGGGGGCCTACGAGCAGTACGTC.

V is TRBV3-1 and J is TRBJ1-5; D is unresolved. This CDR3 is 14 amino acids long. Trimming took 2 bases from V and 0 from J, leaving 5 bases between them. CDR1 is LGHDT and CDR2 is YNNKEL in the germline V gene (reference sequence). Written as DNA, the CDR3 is TGTGCCAGCAGCCAAACGGATAGCAATCAGCCCCAGCATTTT. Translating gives CASSQTDSNQPQHF.

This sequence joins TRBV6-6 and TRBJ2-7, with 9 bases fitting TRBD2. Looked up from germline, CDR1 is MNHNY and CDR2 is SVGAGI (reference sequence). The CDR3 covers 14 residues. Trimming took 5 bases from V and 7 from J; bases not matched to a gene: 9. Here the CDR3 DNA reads TGTGCCAGCAGTCGGCCCGGGACTAGCTCTGAGCAGTACGTC. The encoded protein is CASSRPGTSSEQYV.

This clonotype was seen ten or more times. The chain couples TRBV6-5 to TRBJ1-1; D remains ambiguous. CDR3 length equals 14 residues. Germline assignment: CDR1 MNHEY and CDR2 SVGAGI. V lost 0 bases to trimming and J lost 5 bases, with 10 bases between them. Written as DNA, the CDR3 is TGTGCCAGCAGTTACTCAGGGATGGGAACTGAAGCTTTCTTT. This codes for CASSYSGMGTEAFF.

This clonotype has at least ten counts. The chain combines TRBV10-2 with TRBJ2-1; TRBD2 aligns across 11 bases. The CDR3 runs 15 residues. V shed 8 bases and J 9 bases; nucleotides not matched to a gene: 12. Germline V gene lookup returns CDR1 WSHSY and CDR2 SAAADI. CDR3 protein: CASRDLLAGGIEQFF. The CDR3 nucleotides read TGCGCCAGCCGAGACCTCCTAGCGGGGGGTATTGAGCAGTTCTTC.

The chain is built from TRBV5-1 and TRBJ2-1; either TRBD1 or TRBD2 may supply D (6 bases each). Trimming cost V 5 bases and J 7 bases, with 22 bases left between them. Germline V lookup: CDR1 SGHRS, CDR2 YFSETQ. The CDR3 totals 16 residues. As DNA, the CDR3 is TGCGCCAGCAGTCCATTAGGGGGGCCGAGGACGAATGAGCAGTTCTTC. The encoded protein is CASSPLGGPRTNEQFF.

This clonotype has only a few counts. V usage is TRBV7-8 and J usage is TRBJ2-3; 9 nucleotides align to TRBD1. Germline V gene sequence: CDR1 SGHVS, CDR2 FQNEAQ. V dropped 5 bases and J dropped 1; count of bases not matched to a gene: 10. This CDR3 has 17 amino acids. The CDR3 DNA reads TGTGCCAGCAGCCCTATACCCGGGACAGGGCGCACAGATACGCAGTATTTT. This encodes CASSPIPGTGRTDTQYF. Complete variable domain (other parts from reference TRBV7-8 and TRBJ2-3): GAGVSQSPRYKVAKRGQDVALRCDPISGHVSLFWYQQALGQGPEFLTYFQNEAQLDKSGLPSDRFFAERPEGSVSTLKIQRTQQEDSAVYLCASSPIPGTGRTDTQYFGPGTRLTVL.

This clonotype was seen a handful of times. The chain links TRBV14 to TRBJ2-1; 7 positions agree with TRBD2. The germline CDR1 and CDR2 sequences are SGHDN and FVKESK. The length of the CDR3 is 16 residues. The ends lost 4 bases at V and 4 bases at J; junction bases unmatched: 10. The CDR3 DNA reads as TGTGCCAGCAGCCCCTACGGGGCGGGGGTATACAATGAGCAGTTCTTC. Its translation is CASSPYGAGVYNEQFF.

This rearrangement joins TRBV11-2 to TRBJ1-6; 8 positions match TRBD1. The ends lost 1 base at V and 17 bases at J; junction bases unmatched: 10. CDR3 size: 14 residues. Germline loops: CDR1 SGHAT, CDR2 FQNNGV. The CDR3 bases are TGTGCCAGCAGCTTAGTGGGACAGGAAGGTAATATCCACTTT. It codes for CASSLVGQEGNIHF.

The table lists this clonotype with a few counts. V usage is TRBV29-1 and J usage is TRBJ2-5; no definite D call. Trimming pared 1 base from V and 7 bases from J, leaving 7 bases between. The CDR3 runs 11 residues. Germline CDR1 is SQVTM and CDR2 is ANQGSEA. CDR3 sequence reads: CSVEVVRTQYF. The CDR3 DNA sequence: TGCAGCGTTGAAGTTGTGCGGACCCAGTACTTC.

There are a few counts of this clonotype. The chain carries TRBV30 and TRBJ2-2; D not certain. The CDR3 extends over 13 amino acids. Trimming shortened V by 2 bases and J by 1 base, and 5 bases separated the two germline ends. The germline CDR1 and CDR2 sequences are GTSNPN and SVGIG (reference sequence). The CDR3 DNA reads TGTGCCTGGAGTTACGGGAACACCGGGGAGCTGTTTTTT. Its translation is CAWSYGNTGELFF.

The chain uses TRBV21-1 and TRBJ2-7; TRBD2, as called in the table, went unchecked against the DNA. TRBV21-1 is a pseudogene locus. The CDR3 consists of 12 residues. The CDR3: CASSSTGRGFYV. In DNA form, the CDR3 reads TGTGCCAGCAGCTCTACCGGGAGGGGGTTCTACGTC.

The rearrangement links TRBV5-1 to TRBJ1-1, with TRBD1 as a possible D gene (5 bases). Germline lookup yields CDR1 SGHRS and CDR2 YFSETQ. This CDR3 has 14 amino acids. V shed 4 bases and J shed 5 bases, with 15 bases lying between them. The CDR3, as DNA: TGCGCCAGCAGCGACGGGACTTCAGTGACTGAAGCTTTCTTT. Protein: CASSDGTSVTEAFF.

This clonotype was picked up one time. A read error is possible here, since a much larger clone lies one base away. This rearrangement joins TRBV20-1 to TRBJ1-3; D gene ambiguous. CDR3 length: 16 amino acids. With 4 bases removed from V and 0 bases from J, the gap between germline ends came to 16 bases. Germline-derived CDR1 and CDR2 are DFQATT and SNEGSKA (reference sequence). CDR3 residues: CSATVVRADSGNTIYF. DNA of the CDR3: TGCAGTGCTACAGTCGTTCGGGCAGACTCTGGAAACACCATATATTTT.

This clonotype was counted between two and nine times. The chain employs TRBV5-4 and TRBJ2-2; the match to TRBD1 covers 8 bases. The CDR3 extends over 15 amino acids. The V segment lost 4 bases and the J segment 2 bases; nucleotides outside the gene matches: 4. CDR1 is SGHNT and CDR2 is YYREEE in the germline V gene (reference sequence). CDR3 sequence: CASSKQGGNTGELFF. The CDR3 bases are TGTGCCAGCAGCAAACAGGGGGGTAACACCGGGGAGCTGTTTTTT.

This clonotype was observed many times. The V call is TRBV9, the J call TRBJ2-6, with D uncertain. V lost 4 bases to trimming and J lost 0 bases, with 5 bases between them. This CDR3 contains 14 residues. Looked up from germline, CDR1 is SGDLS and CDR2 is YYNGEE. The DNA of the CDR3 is TGTGCCAGCAGCCCCACCTCTGGGGCCAACGTCCTGACTTTC. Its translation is CASSPTSGANVLTF. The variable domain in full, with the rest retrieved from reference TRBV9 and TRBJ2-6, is DSGVTQTPKHLITATGQRVTLRCSPRSGDLSVYWYQQSLDQGLQFLIQYYNGEERAKGNILERFSAQQFPDLHSELNLSSLELGDSALYFCASSPTSGANVLTFGAGSRLTVL.

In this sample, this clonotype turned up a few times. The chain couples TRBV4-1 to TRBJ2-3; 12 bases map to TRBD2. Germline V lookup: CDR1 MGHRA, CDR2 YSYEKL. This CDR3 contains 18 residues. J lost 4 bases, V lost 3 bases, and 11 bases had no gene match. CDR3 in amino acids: CASSQYSTSGGMADTQYF. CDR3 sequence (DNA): TGCGCCAGCAGCCAGTACTCCACTAGCGGGGGGATGGCAGATACGCAGTATTTT.

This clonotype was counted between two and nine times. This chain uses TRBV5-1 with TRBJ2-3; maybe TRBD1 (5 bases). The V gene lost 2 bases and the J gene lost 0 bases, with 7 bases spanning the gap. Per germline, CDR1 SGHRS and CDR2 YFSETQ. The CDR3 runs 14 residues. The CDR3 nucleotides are TGCGCCAGCAGCTTTCAGGGAAGCACAGATACGCAGTATTTT. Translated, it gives CASSFQGSTDTQYF.

In nucleotides, the CDR3 is TGTGCCAGCAGCCCTCCAAGAGGTGTCTATGGCTACACCTTC. Its translation: CASSPPRGVYGYTF. The rearrangement joins TRBV9 to TRBJ1-2, with D unclear. The ends were cut back, 4 bases at V and 4 bases at J, with 14 bases in the middle. The CDR3 extends over 14 amino acids. The germline V gene has CDR1 SGDLS and CDR2 YYNGEE.

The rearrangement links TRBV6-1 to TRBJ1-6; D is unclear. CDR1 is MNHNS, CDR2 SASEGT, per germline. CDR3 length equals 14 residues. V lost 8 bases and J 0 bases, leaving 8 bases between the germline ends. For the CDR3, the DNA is TGTGCCAGCCGAGGAGGCTCCTATAATTCACCCCTCCACTTT. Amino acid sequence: CASRGGSYNSPLHF.

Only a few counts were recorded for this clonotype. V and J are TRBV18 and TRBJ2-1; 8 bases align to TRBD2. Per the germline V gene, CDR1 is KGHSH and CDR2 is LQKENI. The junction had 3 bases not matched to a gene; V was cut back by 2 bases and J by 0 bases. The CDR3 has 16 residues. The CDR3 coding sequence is TGTGCCAGCTCACCAGGTAGCGGGACCTCCTACAATGAGCAGTTCTTC. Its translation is CASSPGSGTSYNEQFF.

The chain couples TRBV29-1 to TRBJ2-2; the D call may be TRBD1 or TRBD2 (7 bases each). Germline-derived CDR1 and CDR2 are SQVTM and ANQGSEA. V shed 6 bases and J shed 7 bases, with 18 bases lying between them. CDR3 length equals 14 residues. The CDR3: CSVHTGASGGELFF. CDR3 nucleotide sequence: TGCAGCGTCCATACAGGGGCTAGCGGCGGGGAGCTGTTTTTT.

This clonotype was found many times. Here the CDR3 DNA reads TGCAGCGTCAAACAGGGATCCCTCACTGAAGCTTTCTTT. This gives the protein CSVKQGSLTEAFF. The V call is TRBV29-1, the J call TRBJ1-1, with D possibly being TRBD1 (6 bases). This CDR3 contains 13 residues. V was shortened by 6 bases and J by 4 bases, with 15 bases between the two germline ends. CDR1 SQVTM and CDR2 ANQGSEA come from the germline V gene.